The clone carrying this TCR beta chain was detected only a few times. TCRdb re-derived calls from the 5' RACE reads in MiXCR, one entry per CDR3 protein. This sample has 1.5 million to 2 million distinct CDR3 sequences; around a third occur once, and the top ten carry around 0.25%. This record belongs to a study of identical twins. The CDR3 sequence is 14 residues long. Germline CDR1 SQVTM, CDR2 ANQGSEA. V shed 5 bases and J 4 bases; nucleotides not matched to a gene: 9. Source material: cord blood. This chain connects TRBV29-1 to TRBJ1-2; 8 nucleotides match TRBD1. The sequence was collected from a newborn girl in good health. In nucleotides, the CDR3 is TGCAGCGTTCGTCAGGGGGCGACTGGCTATGGCTACACCTTC. Its protein is CSVRQGATGYGYTF.